This T cell receptor (beta chain) stems from a study of OX40 agonist ivuxolimab in advanced cancers. Study-level information: Hepatocellular carcinoma, melanoma, renal cell or head and neck cancer occurred in dose-escalation patients. Findings and limits, study-wide: The authors also found low normalized T-cell clonal expansion in some nonresponders. Mean expanded clone counts were higher in CD8+ than CD4+ T cells.

The method was immunoSEQ multiplex PCR; TCRdb's version includes in-frame clones alone and lacks a portion of them. The table includes 80,000 or so clones, approximately 89% detected once. A note on this clone: Its antigen is still unknown.

Anyone with autoimmune disease history or systemic immunosuppression was excluded. V lost 0 bases to trimming and J lost 2 bases, with 10 bases between them. Germline CDR1 SGHRS, CDR2 YFSETQ. The CDR3 length is 15 residues. This material consisted of CD4+ or CD8+ T cells sorted from blood, taken in a trial of the OX40 agonist ivuxolimab. The TCR was taken from an adult with an advanced solid tumor such as melanoma, head and neck, liver or kidney cancer. This chain joins TRBV5-1 and TRBJ2-3; D is undetermined. CDR3 residues: CASSLDPIPTDTQYF. In DNA, the CDR3 is TGCGCCAGCAGCTTGGATCCTATACCCACAGATACGCAGTATTTT. The full variable domain, its missing parts supplied by reference TRBV5-1 and TRBJ2-3, is KAGVTQTPRYLIKTRGQQVTLSCSPISGHRSVSWYQQTPGQGLQFLFEYFSETQRNKGNFPGRFSGRQFSNSRSEMNVSTLELGDSALYLCASSLDPIPTDTQYFGPGTRLTVL.